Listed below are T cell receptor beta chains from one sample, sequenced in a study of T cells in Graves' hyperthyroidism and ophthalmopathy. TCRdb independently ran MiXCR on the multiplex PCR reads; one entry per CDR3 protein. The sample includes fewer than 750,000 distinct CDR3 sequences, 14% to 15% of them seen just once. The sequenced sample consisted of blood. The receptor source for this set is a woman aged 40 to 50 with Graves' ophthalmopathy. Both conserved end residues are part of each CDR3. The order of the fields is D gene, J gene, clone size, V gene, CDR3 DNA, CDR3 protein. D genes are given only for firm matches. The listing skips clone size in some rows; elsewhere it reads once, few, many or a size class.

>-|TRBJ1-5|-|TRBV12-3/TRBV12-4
TGTGCCAGCAGTTTCGGGGAAGGGAGTCAGCCCCAGCATTTT
CASSFGEGSQPQHF
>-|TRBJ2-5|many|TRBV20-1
TGCAGTGCTAGAGATCGTGGGGGGACCCAGTACTTC
CSARDRGGTQYF
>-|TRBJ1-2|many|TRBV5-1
TGCGCCAGCAGCACCAGGCCCAACTATGGCTACACCTTC
CASSTRPNYGYTF
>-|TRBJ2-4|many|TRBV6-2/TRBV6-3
TGTGCCAGCAGCCCACCTGGAGAGGCCAAAAACATTCAGTACTTC
CASSPPGEAKNIQYF
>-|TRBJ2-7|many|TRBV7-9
TGTGCCAGCAGCCTATACCCGGCCGAGCAGTACTTC
CASSLYPAEQYF
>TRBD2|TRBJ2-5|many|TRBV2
TGTGCCAGCAGTGTGCGGGAGGCCCAAGAGACCCAGTACTTC
CASSVREAQETQYF
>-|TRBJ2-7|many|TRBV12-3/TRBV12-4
TGTGCCAGCAGAAAGGGCCGCAGCTCCTACGAGCAGTACTTC
CASRKGRSSYEQYF
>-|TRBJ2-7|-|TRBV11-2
TGTGCCAGCGGAAAGGGCCCGACGAGTTCCTACGAGCAGTACTTC
CASGKGPTSSYEQYF
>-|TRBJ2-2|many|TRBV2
TGTGCCAGCAGTGTAAGACCAACCGGGGAGCTGTTTTTT
CASSVRPTGELFF
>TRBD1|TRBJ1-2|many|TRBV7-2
TGTGCCAGCAGCTTAGAGGCAGGGGGTGATGGCTACACCTTC
CASSLEAGGDGYTF
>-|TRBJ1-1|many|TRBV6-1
TGTGCCAGCAGTCGATATGGGGAGAACACTGAAGCTTTCTTT
CASSRYGENTEAFF
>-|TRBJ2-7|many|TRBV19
TGTGCCAGTGGTGACAGGGGAGGGGACGAGCAGTACTTC
CASGDRGGDEQYF
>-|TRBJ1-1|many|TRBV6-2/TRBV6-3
TGTGCCAGCAGTCAACCTGGGCCGCGAACTGAAGCTTTCTTT
CASSQPGPRTEAFF
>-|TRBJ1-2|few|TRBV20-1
TGCAGTGTTAGAAATGACTGGGGCTACACCTTC
CSVRNDWGYTF
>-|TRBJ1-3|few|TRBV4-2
TGTGCCAGCAGCCAAGCCAAAGGGCATTCCGAGCCCATATATTTT
CASSQAKGHSEPIYF
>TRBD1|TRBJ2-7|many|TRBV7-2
TGTGCCAGCAGCTCCGAAACGGGACAGGGGGCCCACGAGCAGTACTTC
CASSSETGQGAHEQYF
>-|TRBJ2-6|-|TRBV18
TGTGCCAGCTCACCACTAGCGATAAGCTCTGGGGCCAACGTCCTGACTTTC
CASSPLAISSGANVLTF
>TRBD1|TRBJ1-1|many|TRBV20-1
TGCAGTGCCACGACAGGGTTCCCGATGGGTCCTGAAGCTTTCTTT
CSATTGFPMGPEAFF
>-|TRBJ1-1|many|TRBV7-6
TGTGCCAGCAGCTTAGCGGGACCCGGGGCCGCTGAAGCTTTCTTT
CASSLAGPGAAEAFF
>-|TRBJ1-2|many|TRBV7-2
TGTGCCAGCAGCCCCCAGCGTGATTATATATCCGGCTACACCTTC
CASSPQRDYISGYTF
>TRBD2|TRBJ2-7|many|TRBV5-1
TGCGCCAGCAGCTTAGCGGGAGGGCCGGGAGAGCAGTACTTC
CASSLAGGPGEQYF
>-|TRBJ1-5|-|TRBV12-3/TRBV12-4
TGTGCCAGCACTCAAGGGTTAAGGAATCAGCCCCAGCATTTT
CASTQGLRNQPQHF
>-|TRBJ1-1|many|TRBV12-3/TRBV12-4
TGTGCCAGCAGGTCAGCCTTGAACACTGAAGCTTTCTTT
CASRSALNTEAFF
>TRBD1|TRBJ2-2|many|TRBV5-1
TGCGCCAGCAACCTCGGACAGGGGGAGAACACCGGGGAGCTGTTTTTT
CASNLGQGENTGELFF
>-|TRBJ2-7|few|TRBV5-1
TGCGCCAGCAGCATCCGACTAGGAAGCTACGAGCAGTACTTC
CASSIRLGSYEQYF
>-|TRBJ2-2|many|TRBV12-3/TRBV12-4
TGTGCCAGCAGCCACGGCCCTTTAGCGAACGGGGAGCTGTTTTTT
CASSHGPLANGELFF
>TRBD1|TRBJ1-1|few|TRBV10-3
TGTGCCACCAGCACCCTACAGGGGTCGGAGAACACTGAAGCTTTCTTT
CATSTLQGSENTEAFF
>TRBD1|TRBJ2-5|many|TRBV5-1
TGCGCCAGCAGCTGGGCCCCGGACAGGGACCAAGAGACCCAGTACTTC
CASSWAPDRDQETQYF
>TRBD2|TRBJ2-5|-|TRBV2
TGTGCCAGCAGAGATCTAGCGGGAGTTGTTCTGGAGACCCAGTACTTC
CASRDLAGVVLETQYF
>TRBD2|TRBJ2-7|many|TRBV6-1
TGTGCCAGCAGTGTGACTAGCGGGAGGACCTACGAGCAGTACTTC
CASSVTSGRTYEQYF
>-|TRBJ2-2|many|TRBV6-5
TGTGCCAGCAGGCGGGGACACAACGACGCCGGGGAGCTGTTTTTT
CASRRGHNDAGELFF
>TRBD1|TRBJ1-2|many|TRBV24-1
TGTGCCACCAGTGATTCCACCCGGGACAGTTATGGCTACACCTTC
CATSDSTRDSYGYTF
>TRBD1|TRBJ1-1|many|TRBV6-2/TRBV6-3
TGTGCCGGCAGTCTACCGGGACAGCTTGAAGCTTTCTTT
CAGSLPGQLEAFF
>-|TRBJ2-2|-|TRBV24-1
TGTGCCACCAGTGATTCTGGCGGGGAGCTGTTTTTT
CATSDSGGELFF
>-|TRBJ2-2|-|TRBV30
TGTGCCTGGAGTGCAGGGCTAGCAACCCTGAACACCGGGGAGCTGTTTTTT
CAWSAGLATLNTGELFF
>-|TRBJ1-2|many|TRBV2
TGTGCCAGCACGGCAGGGGCTAACTATGGCTACACCTTC
CASTAGANYGYTF
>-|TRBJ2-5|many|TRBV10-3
TGTGCCATCAGTGTACGGGGGACTCAAGAGACCCAGTACTTC
CAISVRGTQETQYF
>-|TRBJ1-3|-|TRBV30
TGTGCCTGGACTCCATCTGGAAACACCATATATTTT
CAWTPSGNTIYF
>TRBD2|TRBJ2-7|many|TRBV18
TGTGCCAGCTCACCACCGGGATCCGGGGCGGGGGCCTACGAGCAGTACTTC
CASSPPGSGAGAYEQYF
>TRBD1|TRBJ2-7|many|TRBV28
TGTGCCAGCAGTCCCCGGACAGGGGTAAGCTACGAGCAGTACTTC
CASSPRTGVSYEQYF